This TCR beta chain came from a study of cytomegalovirus exposure and HLA in healthy donors. The germline CDR1 and CDR2 sequences are GTSNPN and SVGIG (reference sequence). V shed 3 bases, J shed 4 bases, and the junction held 9 bases outside the gene matches. This CDR3 contains 14 residues. PCR employed 60 Vbeta and 13 Jbeta primers. This table comes from immunoSEQ multiplex PCR, and its TCRdb copy is limited to in-frame clones, with some not included. Recorded for this sample: approximately 100,000 clones. Input material: PBMCs. The TCR sequence derives from a man in his fifties or sixties in good health and CMV-seropositive. The V gene is TRBV30, the J gene TRBJ2-7; TRBD1 matches 7 bases. DNA of the CDR3: TGTGCCTGGAGGACAGGGATTCCTCGGTACGAGCAGTACTTC. It specifies CAWRTGIPRYEQYF.